These 26 T cell receptor beta chains were all obtained from the same sample, sequenced in a study of immune heterogeneity within non-small cell lung tumors (dated by TCRdb to 2016 to 2019). For the TCR template, genomic DNA was extracted from bulk tumor tissue, and roughly 580 ng of gDNA was amplified for each sample. During surgery, multiple biopsies were taken from each primary tumor and placed as far apart as possible within the tumor mass. The study cohort was described as untreated, and the patients were newly diagnosed NSCLC cases having curative surgery. Instrument used: HiSeq X Ten. The TCR beta CDR3 region was amplified with a multiplex PCR system whose first round of 10 cycles used 32 V-gene forward primers and 13 J-gene reverse primers. The public reads were quality trimmed at Q25 with fastp and then assembled into clones with MiXCR by TCRdb, keeping productive beta chains. Identical CDR3 protein sequences are pooled into one entry, listed with their most common genes and DNA. The sample data list about 22,000 distinct CDR3 sequences, and around a quarter of these were observed just once. 3% to 4% of the sample is held by the ten biggest clonotypes.

Sequenced: lung tumor tissue. The receptors were gathered from a middle-aged man with non-small cell lung cancer.

This clonotype has a count of ten or more. The chain carries TRBV27 and TRBJ2-1; D remains ambiguous. The germline V gene encodes CDR1 MNHEY and CDR2 SMNVEV (reference sequence). The CDR3 is made up of 14 amino acids. Trimming left V 3 bases short and J 7 bases short, with 13 bases between. The CDR3: CASSLKSRVNEQFF. The CDR3 DNA reads as TGTGCCAGCAGTTTGAAATCCCGCGTGAATGAGCAGTTCTTC.

A remark on this clonotype: This could be a read error, since a much larger clone is one nucleotide away. The rearrangement uses TRBV5-1 and TRBJ2-7, with 8 bases lining up with TRBD2. From germline, CDR1 is SGHRS and CDR2 YFSETQ. The CDR3 is made up of 14 amino acids. The CDR3 loop reads CASHTSGDLYEEYF. Written as DNA, the CDR3 is TGCGCCAGCCATACTAGCGGTGATCTCTACGAGGAGTACTTC. The variable domain in full, with the rest retrieved from reference TRBV5-1 and TRBJ2-7, is KAGVTQTPRYLIKTRGQQVTLSCSPISGHRSVSWYQQTPGQGLQFLFEYFSETQRNKGNFPGRFSGRQFSNSRSEMNVSTLELGDSALYLCASHTSGDLYEEYFGPGTRLTVT.

Comments on this clonotype: A read error may produce the germline difference seen at one junction end. The chain recombines TRBV10-1 with TRBJ1-6; D unresolved. Germline V gene data show CDR1 as WNHNN and CDR2 as SYGVQD (reference sequence). CDR3 length equals 13 residues. DNA for the CDR3: TGCGCCAACAGTGAGTCGAGAAGTTCACCCCTCAACTTT. This encodes CANSESRSSPLNF.

This clonotype was seen repeatedly, ten times or more. The genes are TRBV6-8 and TRBJ2-2, with D possibly matching TRBD1 (6 bases). V shed 5 bases and J shed 2 bases, with 12 bases lying between them. The CDR3 extends over 15 amino acids. Germline V gene sequence: CDR1 MNHGY, CDR2 SAAAGT. Here the CDR3 reads CASSPWDKNTGELFF. In nucleotides, the CDR3 is TGTGCCAGCAGTCCATGGGACAAAAACACCGGGGAGCTGTTTTTT.

This clonotype has ten or more counts. The chain joins TRBV12-3 or TRBV12-4 to TRBJ2-1, with TRBD2 as a possible D gene (6 bases). The V end lost 0 bases, the J end lost 5 bases, and 11 bases lay between the germline ends. The CDR3 contains 15 residues. As DNA, the CDR3 is TGTGCCAGCAGTTTAGCGGGACTCAACCACAATGAGCAGTTCTTC. Protein: CASSLAGLNHNEQFF.

There are many counts of this clonotype. This chain joins TRBV13 and TRBJ2-7; D remains ambiguous. CDR3 length: 11 amino acids. Between the trimmed V and J ends, which lost 1 base and 13 bases, there was a span of 11 bases. Germline values: CDR1 PRHDT, CDR2 FYEKMQ (reference sequence). For the CDR3, the DNA is TGTGCCAGCAGCTTAGATCGCGACCAATACTTC. The encoded protein is CASSLDRDQYF. Full variable domain (rest looked up from reference TRBV13 and TRBJ2-7): AAGVIQSPRHLIKEKRETATLKCYPIPRHDTVYWYQQGPGQDPQFLISFYEKMQSDKGSIPDRFSAQQFSDYHSELNMSSLELGDSALYFCASSLDRDQYFGPGTRLTVT.

Concerning this clonotype itself: This could be a read error, since a much larger clone is one nucleotide away. The V and J genes are TRBV24-1 and TRBJ2-7; maybe TRBD1 (6 bases). The germline CDR1 and CDR2 sequences are KGHDR and SFDVKD. CDR3 length: 14 amino acids. V lost 4 bases and J 6 bases, leaving 15 bases between the germline ends. The CDR3 loop reads CATSDSVQGREQYF. DNA for the CDR3: TGTGCCACCAGTGACTCCGTACAGGGCCGCGAGCAGTACTTC.

This clonotype was counted at least ten times. The chain joins TRBV10-3 to TRBJ1-1, with D possibly TRBD1 on 6 matching bases. V was shortened by 2 bases and J by 6 bases, with 10 bases between the two germline ends. From germline, CDR1 is ENHRY and CDR2 SYGVKD. CDR3 length: 13 amino acids. The CDR3 sequence: CAISETGPAEAFF. The CDR3 bases are TGTGCCATCAGTGAGACAGGGCCCGCTGAAGCTTTCTTT.

About this clonotype: A much more abundant neighbour one base away suggests this may be a read error. The genes are TRBV19 and TRBJ1-2, with D unresolved. The V end lost 8 bases, the J end lost 4 bases, and 14 bases lay between the germline ends. The CDR3 is 13 residues long. CDR1 and CDR2 from the germline V gene are LNHDA and SQIVND (reference sequence). This chain's CDR3 is CASFMTGVYGYTF. Written as DNA, the CDR3 is TGTGCCAGTTTTATGACCGGTGTCTATGGCTACACCTTC.

At least ten counts were recorded for this clonotype. This chain connects TRBV6-1 to TRBJ2-7; 12 bases match TRBD1. The CDR3 runs to 13 residues. The trim removed 6 bases at V and 7 bases at J, leaving 4 bases unmatched. Looked up from germline, CDR1 is MNHNS and CDR2 is SASEGT. The CDR3 is CASRGTGGNEQYF. The CDR3 DNA sequence: TGTGCCAGCAGAGGGACAGGGGGCAATGAGCAGTACTTC.

With respect to this clonotype: It is likely a read error, because the conserved phenylalanine at the end of the CDR3 is missing. The chain has TRBV5-6 and TRBJ2-7; D perhaps matches TRBD2 (6 bases). V shed 1 base and J shed 4 bases, with 9 bases lying between them. The germline gives CDR1 SGHDT, CDR2 YYEEEE. The CDR3 totals 13 residues. CDR3: CASSLMEGYEQYL. CDR3 DNA: TGTGCCAGCAGCTTGATGGAGGGGTACGAGCAGTACTTA.

For this clonotype: A much bigger clone sits one base away, suggesting this may be a read error. The chain uses TRBV6-1 and TRBJ2-3, with a weak D call TRBD2 (6 bases). Germline values: CDR1 MNHNS, CDR2 SASEGT. The CDR3 length is 17 residues. V was shortened by 6 bases and J by 4 bases, with 23 bases between the two germline ends. Here the CDR3 reads CASSRPSGVGASDTQYF. The CDR3 region has the DNA TGTGCCAGCAGCCGACCCTCGGGAGTGGGAGCCTCAGATACGCAGTATTTT.

About this clonotype: A clone one base away is much larger, so this may be a read error. The chain carries TRBV28 and TRBJ1-2; 9 bases match TRBD1. Germline V gene lookup returns CDR1 MDHEN and CDR2 SYDVKM. This CDR3 has 14 amino acids. In DNA form, the CDR3 reads TGTGCCAACAGTTCGGGACAGGGACCCTATGGCTACACCTTC. This translates into CANSSGQGPYGYTF.

CDR3 in amino acids: CASSLGQKYTQYF. DNA for the CDR3: TGCGCCAGCAGCTTGGGGCAAAAATATACCCAGTACTTC. This rearrangement joins TRBV5-1 to TRBJ2-5; no clear D gene. The V and J ends lost 0 bases and 8 bases respectively, with 11 bases between them. From germline, CDR1 is SGHRS and CDR2 YFSETQ. This CDR3 spans 13 amino acids.

This clonotype has at least ten counts. This sequence joins TRBV7-2 and TRBJ2-1; 7 bases agree with TRBD1. CDR3 size: 17 residues. Germline values: CDR1 SGHTA, CDR2 FQGNSA. Trimming cost V 2 bases and J 3 bases; bases outside gene matches: 10. The DNA for the CDR3 is TGTGCCAGCAGCTTATCCGGGACAGAAAGCTTCTACAATGAGCAGTTCTTC. This translates into CASSLSGTESFYNEQFF.

This chain uses TRBV4-1 with TRBJ2-7, with 13 bases that match TRBD2. The V gene's germline CDR1 is MGHRA and CDR2 YSYEKL. V was clipped by 4 bases and J by 6 bases; unmatched bases: 6. The CDR3 loop spans 15 amino acids. The CDR3 protein is CASSLRTSGSAEQYF. CDR3 nucleotide sequence: TGCGCCAGCAGCCTCCGGACTAGCGGGAGCGCCGAGCAGTACTTC.

The table lists this clonotype with many counts. The CDR3 nucleotides read TGTGCCAGCAGTGCATTAGCGGGAAAACACAATGAGCAGTTCTTC. Protein: CASSALAGKHNEQFF. This chain links TRBV25-1 with TRBJ2-1; 8 positions agree with TRBD2. The V gene end was trimmed by 4 bases and the J gene end by 5 bases; junction bases not matched to a gene: 7. CDR3 size: 15 residues. Germline V gene data show CDR1 as MGHDK and CDR2 as SYGVNS. Complete variable domain (other parts from reference TRBV25-1 and TRBJ2-1): EADIYQTPRYLVIGTGKKITLECSQTMGHDKMYWYQQDPGMELHLIHYSYGVNSTEKGDLSSESTVSRIRTEHFPLTLESARPSHTSQYLCASSALAGKHNEQFFGPGTRLTVL.

The table lists this clonotype with many counts. The chain has TRBV11-3 and TRBJ1-1; TRBD1 matches at 7 bases. Germline values: CDR1 SGHNT, CDR2 YENEEA. J gave up 7 bases and V 3 bases, and 5 bases lay outside the gene matches. The CDR3 covers 13 residues. In DNA, the CDR3 is TGTGCCAGCAGCTTCAACCAGGGGGTTGAAGCTTTCTTT. Protein: CASSFNQGVEAFF.

This clonotype was observed a few times. V usage is TRBV12-5 and J usage is TRBJ2-1, with 9 bases fitting TRBD1. Germline V CDR1 and CDR2: LGHNT, FRNRAP. CDR3 size: 13 residues. Trimming removed 1 base from V and 12 bases from J; junction bases left unmatched: 4. DNA for the CDR3: TGTGCTAGTGGTTTGGACAGGGGGCAAGGGCAGTTCTTC. Translating gives CASGLDRGQGQFF.

This clonotype has ten or more counts. The chain combines TRBV13 with TRBJ2-7; TRBD1 is a possible D gene (5 bases). The germline CDR1 and CDR2 sequences are PRHDT and FYEKMQ (reference sequence). This CDR3 is 13 amino acids long. Trimming stripped 3 bases from V and 3 bases from J, with 9 bases between. The CDR3 bases are TGTGCCAGCAGCTTTTCCAGGGACTACGAGCAGTACTTC. As protein: CASSFSRDYEQYF.

Only a few counts were recorded for this clonotype. J is TRBJ1-2 and V is TRBV4-2; D is uncertain. V lost 0 bases, J lost 5 bases, and 10 bases lay in between. The germline V gene has CDR1 LGHNA and CDR2 YNFKEQ. The length of the CDR3 is 14 residues. Here the CDR3 reads CASSQDTTGYGYTF. In DNA, the CDR3 is TGTGCCAGCAGCCAAGACACCACGGGATATGGCTACACCTTC.

Concerning this clonotype: The junction differs from germline at one of its ends, possibly a read error. V is TRBV19 and J is TRBJ1-2; possible D gene TRBD1, 6 bases. CDR1 and CDR2 from the germline V gene are LNHDA and SQIVND (reference sequence). This CDR3 is 15 amino acids long. CDR3 in amino acids: CASKHREWSAYSYTF. The CDR3 nucleotides are TGTGCCAGTAAGCACAGGGAATGGAGTGCCTATAGCTACACCTTC.

The CDR3 coding sequence is TGTGCCAGCAGCTTAGTCATAGAAGACACCGGGGAGCTGTTTTTT. Its translation is CASSLVIEDTGELFF. The genes are TRBV11-2 and TRBJ2-2, with unresolved D. CDR1 and CDR2 from the germline V gene are SGHAT and FQNNGV. The CDR3 consists of 15 residues. Trimming removed 1 base at V and 3 bases at J, with 9 bases between.

This clonotype came up a few times. CDR3 sequence reads: CASRQIGYAGANVLTF. The CDR3 DNA is TGTGCCAGCAGACAAATAGGTTACGCTGGGGCCAACGTCCTGACTTTC. The V call is TRBV6-1, the J call TRBJ2-6; D unresolved. Germline CDR1 and CDR2: MNHNS and SASEGT. The CDR3 totals 16 residues. The ends were cut back, 6 bases at V and 2 bases at J, with 14 bases in the middle.

A few counts support this clonotype. A much larger clone differs by one base, so this may be a read error. The J gene is TRBJ2-2, the V gene TRBV13, with D perhaps assigned TRBD1 or TRBD2 (5 bases each). In germline, CDR1 is PRHDT, CDR2 FYEKMQ (reference sequence). The CDR3 loop spans 16 amino acids. The V gene lost 4 bases and the J gene lost 7 bases, with 19 bases spanning the gap. The CDR3 spells CASSSKTRGFIGELFF. The CDR3 DNA reads as TGTGCCAGCAGCTCTAAGACACGGGGCTTTATCGGGGAGCTGTTTTTT.

Many counts were recorded for this clonotype. The CDR3 sequence is CASSSRDGSSYEQYF. CDR3 coding DNA: TGTGCCAGCAGCTCTCGTGACGGGAGCTCCTACGAGCAGTACTTC. The J gene is TRBJ2-7, the V gene TRBV5-4; D might be TRBD2 (6 bases). V was cut by 3 bases and J by 0 bases, with 13 bases left in between. Germline values: CDR1 SGHNT, CDR2 YYREEE (reference sequence). The CDR3 runs to 15 residues.